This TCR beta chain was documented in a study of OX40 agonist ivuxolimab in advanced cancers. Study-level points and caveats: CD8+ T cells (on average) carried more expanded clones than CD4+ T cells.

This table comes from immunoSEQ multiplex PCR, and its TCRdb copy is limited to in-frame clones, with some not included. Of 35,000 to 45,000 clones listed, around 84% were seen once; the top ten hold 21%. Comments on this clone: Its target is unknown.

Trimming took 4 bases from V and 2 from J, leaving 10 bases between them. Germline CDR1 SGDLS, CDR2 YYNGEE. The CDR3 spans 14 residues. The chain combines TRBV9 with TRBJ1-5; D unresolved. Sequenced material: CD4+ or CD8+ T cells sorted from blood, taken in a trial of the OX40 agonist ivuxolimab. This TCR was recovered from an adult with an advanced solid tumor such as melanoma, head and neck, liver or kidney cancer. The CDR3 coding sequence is TGTGCCAGCAGCCCTGAGTCGGGCAATCAGCCCCAGCATTTT. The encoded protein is CASSPESGNQPQHF.